The source of this TCR beta chain is a study of PD-1 blockade in classical Hodgkin lymphoma. The study's findings and limits: In newly diagnosed patients, baseline TCR diversity was reportedly below that of healthy donors. It was CD4+ TCR diversity, not CD8+, that rose significantly by C4D1. Complete responders entered with baseline diversity on par with newly diagnosed patients, the results showed.

TCRdb keeps only in-frame clones here, not all; method: immunoSEQ multiplex PCR. Here the sample spans some 52,000 clones, roughly 86% being singletons. Remarks on this clone: The antigen remains unidentified.

V lost 0 bases, J lost 2 bases, and 7 bases lay in between. Per the germline V gene, CDR1 is ENHRY and CDR2 is SYGVKD. The CDR3 extends over 14 amino acids. As for time point: cycle 4 day 1 (C4D1), after 5 to 7 weeks of nivolumab. Every patient was affected by relapse after autologous stem cell transplantation, while exposure to brentuximab vedotin was not uniform. The chain employs TRBV10-3 and TRBJ2-5; D gene ambiguous. Sequenced material: peripheral blood mononuclear cells (PBMCs), taken before the fourth cycle of nivolumab. The clonotype comes from a human donor with classical Hodgkin lymphoma. CDR3 protein: CAISESVRQETQYF. For the CDR3, the DNA is TGTGCCATCAGTGAGTCGGTCAGACAAGAGACCCAGTACTTC.